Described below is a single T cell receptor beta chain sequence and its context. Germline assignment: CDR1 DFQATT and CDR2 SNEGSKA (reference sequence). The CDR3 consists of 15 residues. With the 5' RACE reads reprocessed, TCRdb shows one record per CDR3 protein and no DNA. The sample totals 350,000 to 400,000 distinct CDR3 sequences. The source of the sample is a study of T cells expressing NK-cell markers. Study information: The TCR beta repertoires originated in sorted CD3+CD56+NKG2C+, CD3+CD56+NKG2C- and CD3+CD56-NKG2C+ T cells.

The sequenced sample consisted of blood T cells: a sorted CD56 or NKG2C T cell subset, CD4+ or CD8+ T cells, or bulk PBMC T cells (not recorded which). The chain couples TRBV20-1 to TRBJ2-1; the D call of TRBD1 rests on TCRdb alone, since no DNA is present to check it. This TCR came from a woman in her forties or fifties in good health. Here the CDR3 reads CSARGRDRFYNEQFF.